Listed below are T cell receptor beta chains from one sample, sequenced in a study of human T cells and chemical hapten exposure. Via MiXCR, TCRdb re-called the RACE reads, giving one row per CDR3 protein. The repertoire holds about 85,000 distinct CDR3 sequences, with 8.5% as singletons. The sample consisted of whole blood, taken in connection with sensitization to the hapten diphenylcyclopropenone (DPC). The receptors come from a man between 35 and 55 years old with alopecia areata. Some clones in this sample may be carry-over from other donors' samples. Both conserved end residues are part of each CDR3. A D gene is named only where the DNA matches it firmly. Clone size is not always given. Where it is, it says once, few, many or a class for expanded clones.

TRBJ2-3 TRBV7-8 few TRBD1 CASSLAPGTGGFSTDTQYF TGTGCCAGCAGCTTAGCGCCCGGGACAGGGGGATTTAGCACAGATACGCAGTATTTT
TRBJ2-3 TRBV10-3 - - CAISEISGSDTQYF TGTGCCATCAGTGAGATTAGCGGAAGTGATACGCAGTATTTT
TRBJ1-4 TRBV15 - - CATSTQGGRLNEKLFF TGTGCCACCAGCACCCAAGGCGGGCGCCTTAATGAAAAACTGTTTTTT
TRBJ2-2 TRBV9 - TRBD2 CASSVFRLAQNGELFF TGTGCCAGCAGCGTTTTCCGACTAGCGCAGAACGGGGAGCTGTTTTTT
TRBJ1-3 TRBV29-1 many TRBD1 CSVAGQGNTIYF TGCAGCGTTGCGGGACAGGGAAACACCATATATTTT
TRBJ1-2 TRBV7-8 many TRBD1 CASSLGRGQGALYGYTF TGTGCCAGCAGCTTAGGTAGAGGACAGGGGGCCCTCTATGGCTACACCTTC
TRBJ1-2 TRBV28 many - CASSLLVWGAGGYTF TGTGCCAGCAGTTTATTAGTCTGGGGCGCTGGAGGCTACACCTTC
TRBJ2-5 TRBV29-1 few TRBD2 CSVEPSGRKSQYF TGCAGCGTTGAGCCTAGCGGGAGGAAGTCCCAGTACTTC
TRBJ2-2 TRBV29-1 many - CSPRGLADLTGELFF TGCAGCCCGCGAGGATTAGCGGACCTTACCGGGGAGCTGTTTTTT
TRBJ2-3 TRBV5-5 few - CASSLAARESDTQYF TGTGCCAGCAGCTTGGCAGCCAGGGAGTCGGATACGCAGTATTTT
TRBJ1-5 TRBV12-3/TRBV12-4 many TRBD1 CASDDRGLQPQHF TGTGCCAGCGATGACAGGGGTCTTCAGCCCCAGCATTTT
TRBJ1-2 TRBV5-4 few - CASSATSQGIYGYTF TGTGCCAGCAGCGCCACTTCTCAGGGGATATATGGCTACACCTTC
TRBJ1-5 TRBV6-2/TRBV6-3 many - CASSYRGSGSRFQGVNQPQHF TGTGCCAGCAGTTACCGAGGCTCCGGCTCTAGATTTCAGGGCGTCAATCAGCCCCAGCATTTT
TRBJ2-3 TRBV4-2 many - CASSSMGGGTDTQYF TGTGCCAGCAGCTCGATGGGCGGGGGCACAGATACGCAGTATTTT
TRBJ1-2 TRBV29-1 - - CSVPQRGLEGYTF TGCAGCGTTCCCCAACGAGGACTGGAGGGCTACACCTTC
TRBJ2-3 TRBV2 few TRBD2 CASSSGTNTDTQYF TGTGCCAGCAGTTCCGGGACTAACACAGATACGCAGTATTTT
TRBJ2-3 TRBV14 few TRBD1 CASSRQGTVDTQYF TGTGCCAGCAGCCGACAGGGGACAGTAGATACGCAGTATTTT
TRBJ1-5 TRBV6-1 many - CASSVFDVNQPQHF TGTGCCAGCAGTGTTTTCGACGTTAATCAGCCCCAGCATTTT
TRBJ1-1 TRBV4-3 - - CASSQVHGWGTEAFF TGCGCCAGCAGCCAAGTCCACGGTTGGGGGACTGAAGCTTTCTTT
TRBJ2-3 TRBV7-2 few - CATSEAGVADTQYF TGTGCCACGTCTGAGGCAGGGGTAGCAGATACGCAGTATTTT
TRBJ1-1 TRBV4-1 - - CASSQGILGRRSNTEAFF TGCGCCAGCAGCCAAGGAATTCTCGGCAGAAGGAGCAACACTGAAGCTTTCTTT
TRBJ2-5 TRBV5-1 - TRBD2 CASSLSGRAEETQYF TGCGCCAGCAGCCTTAGCGGGAGGGCGGAAGAGACCCAGTACTTC
TRBJ2-1 TRBV6-5 many TRBD2 CASSSGLAANEQFF TGTGCCAGCAGTTCGGGACTAGCTGCCAATGAGCAGTTCTTC
TRBJ2-3 TRBV29-1 - TRBD2 CSVEERLGLAGGAQYF TGCAGCGTTGAAGAACGATTGGGACTAGCGGGAGGGGCGCAGTATTTT
TRBJ2-4 TRBV27 few TRBD1 CASRGQGVVTKNIQYF TGTGCCAGCAGGGGACAGGGGGTTGTTACCAAAAACATTCAGTACTTC
TRBJ2-1 TRBV24-1 few - CATSQGSHEQFF TGTGCCACCTCCCAGGGTTCGCATGAGCAGTTCTTC
TRBJ2-1 TRBV20-1 - TRBD1 CSASPGQGSYNEQFF TGCAGTGCTAGTCCTGGACAGGGGTCCTACAATGAGCAGTTCTTC
TRBJ2-2 TRBV6-6 - - CASSYRDNGELFF TGTGCCAGCAGTTACCGGGATAACGGGGAGCTGTTTTTT
TRBJ2-5 TRBV6-5 few TRBD2 CASSYHQAGRETQYF TGTGCCAGCAGTTACCACCAAGCGGGACGGGAGACCCAGTACTTC
TRBJ1-1 TRBV28 many - CASSSWERDVTEAFF TGTGCCAGCTCCTCTTGGGAGCGGGACGTCACTGAAGCTTTCTTT
TRBJ2-1 TRBV7-3 many TRBD2 CASRRLAGESNEQFF TGTGCCAGCAGGCGCCTAGCGGGAGAAAGTAATGAGCAGTTCTTC
TRBJ2-5 TRBV29-1 - - CSVVGGGETQYF TGCAGCGTTGTAGGGGGAGGAGAGACCCAGTACTTC
TRBJ2-7 TRBV7-9 few - CASSPQGPYEQYF TGTGCCAGCAGCCCACAGGGACCCTACGAGCAGTACTTC
TRBJ2-2 TRBV6-2/TRBV6-3 few TRBD2 CASSNTPRTSGKNTGELFF TGTGCCAGCAGTAACACTCCCCGGACTAGCGGAAAGAACACCGGGGAGCTGTTTTTT
TRBJ1-2 TRBV4-2 few TRBD1 CASSQDTWTGLNYGYTF TGTGCCAGCAGCCAGGACACTTGGACAGGGCTTAACTATGGCTACACCTTC
TRBJ2-1 TRBV12-3/TRBV12-4 - TRBD1 CATRGDRGRNEQFF TGTGCCACCCGAGGGGACAGGGGGCGCAATGAGCAGTTCTTC
TRBJ2-1 TRBV13 few TRBD1 CASSLGRGTGFYEQFF TGTGCCAGCAGCTTAGGTCGCGGGACAGGATTCTATGAGCAGTTCTTC
TRBJ2-7 TRBV6-5 - - CATAGGQGTYEQYF TGTGCCACCGCGGGAGGACAGGGGACCTACGAGCAGTACTTC
TRBJ2-6 TRBV12-3/TRBV12-4 many TRBD1 CASSRTGAPGANVLTF TGTGCCAGCAGTCGGACAGGGGCGCCAGGGGCCAACGTCCTGACTTTC
TRBJ2-3 TRBV6-2/TRBV6-3 few - CASSLGETRQSTDTQYF TGTGCCAGCAGTTTGGGGGAAACCAGACAAAGCACAGATACGCAGTATTTT
TRBJ2-3 TRBV7-8 few TRBD2 CASSASNLAGGFDTQYF TGTGCCAGCAGCGCCTCAAACCTAGCGGGAGGGTTTGATACGCAGTATTTT
TRBJ2-1 TRBV12-3/TRBV12-4 many TRBD2 CASSGGVAEQFF TGTGCCAGCAGTGGGGGGGTAGCTGAGCAGTTCTTC
TRBJ2-5 TRBV30 few - CAWSVLETQYF TGTGCCTGGAGTGTTCTAGAGACCCAGTACTTC
TRBJ2-3 TRBV7-2 few - CASRREAGTDTQYF TGTGCCAGCAGGAGGGAGGCGGGCACAGATACGCAGTATTTT
TRBJ2-1 TRBV10-3 few TRBD2 CAIRDPTFGRATDEQFF TGTGCCATCAGGGACCCCACGTTCGGGAGGGCCACAGATGAGCAGTTCTTC
TRBJ2-1 TRBV9 - - CASSVGSDGVYNEQFF TGTGCCAGCAGCGTAGGTTCGGACGGGGTCTACAATGAGCAGTTCTTC